Listed below are T cell receptor beta chains from one sample, sequenced in a study of monozygotic twins with inflammatory bowel disease. TCRdb re-called the 5' RACE reads, yielding one record per CDR3 amino acid sequence without DNA. The table counts about 380,000 distinct CDR3 sequences; 2.6% lies in the top ten. Material: blood. Receptor source: a human donor with ulcerative colitis or Crohn's disease, or a healthy co-twin of an affected twin (not recorded which). CDR3s include the opening cysteine and the closing phenylalanine or tryptophan. The order of the fields is V gene, J gene, CDR3 protein.

TRBV7-2,TRBJ2-3,CASSSGTSGGAEDTQYF
TRBV25-1,TRBJ2-3,CASSDQRGATDTQYF
TRBV24-1,TRBJ2-1,CATSDLGLSSYNEQFF
TRBV7-9,TRBJ1-4,CASSLVMGAGEKLFF
TRBV29-1,TRBJ1-5,CSVTFDSLDQPQHF
TRBV19,TRBJ1-1,CASSTRNGQAGRNTEAFF
TRBV20-1,TRBJ1-1,CSARDWKRTGVSNTEAFF
TRBV19,TRBJ2-1,CASSIGGPPVDEQFF
TRBV5-4,TRBJ2-3,CASSLKVQSTDTQYF
TRBV11-2,TRBJ2-6,CASSSALGAPYSGANVLTF
TRBV12-3/TRBV12-4,TRBJ2-3,CASSSTSGGYTDTQYF
TRBV11-1,TRBJ2-5,CASSAWEVGETQYF
TRBV12-3/TRBV12-4,TRBJ2-1,CATGGGANNEQFF
TRBV12-3/TRBV12-4,TRBJ2-5,CASSLVAVETQYF
TRBV6-2/TRBV6-3,TRBJ2-1,CASTRDRVYNEQFF
TRBV20-1,TRBJ2-5,CSARLPPQETQYF
TRBV7-2,TRBJ2-4,CASSLGIGKNIQYF
TRBV28,TRBJ2-5,CASSPGDRRETQYF
TRBV6-5,TRBJ2-7,CASSSTLNYEQYF
TRBV15,TRBJ1-4,CATTPGTVTTNEKLFF
TRBV7-2,TRBJ2-1,CASSLGQASVGNEQFF
TRBV20-1,TRBJ1-4,CSAPNPRQGVGKLFF
TRBV7-2,TRBJ2-7,CASSFGPSGGTYEQYF
TRBV7-2,TRBJ2-3,CASSSQGGSADTQYF
TRBV20-1,TRBJ2-3,CSAPPVASTDTQYF
TRBV7-3,TRBJ2-3,CASSLTGTAFTDTQYF
TRBV3-1,TRBJ1-5,CASSQGVRGRSNQPQHF
TRBV9,TRBJ2-5,CASSVGTSGVLETQYF
TRBV7-2,TRBJ2-3,CASSLRPRRGGSTDTQYF
TRBV4-2,TRBJ1-2,CASSQERAALGYGYTF
TRBV5-5,TRBJ1-1,CASSLSLQEPSEAFF
TRBV20-1,TRBJ2-1,CSATRLAGGLRNEQFF
TRBV10-3,TRBJ1-6,CAIGEGTGNSPLHF
TRBV20-1,TRBJ1-2,CSAPTGLYGYTF
TRBV29-1,TRBJ2-1,CSVEGGNTYNEQFF
TRBV7-2,TRBJ1-3,CASSLALLPIYF
TRBV20-1,TRBJ1-5,CSARDWGTPNQPQHF
TRBV4-1,TRBJ2-1,CASSQGLASGEQFF
TRBV3-1,TRBJ2-5,CASSQVTGEETQYF
TRBV6-2/TRBV6-3,TRBJ1-1,CASTSDWNEAFF
TRBV6-2/TRBV6-3,TRBJ2-2,CASLQLQGRGAGELFF
TRBV9,TRBJ2-7,CASSVDRGLSYEQYF
TRBV6-1,TRBJ2-7,CASKKSDRPSYEQYF
TRBV5-6,TRBJ2-7,CASGFLWASGTYEQYF
TRBV3-1,TRBJ2-2,CASSYTYTGELFF
TRBV6-6,TRBJ1-6,CAIEGGTGNSPLHF
TRBV4-3,TRBJ1-6,CASSFQGWDKDNNSPLHF
TRBV20-1,TRBJ2-1,CSAPRAAAGEQFF
TRBV6-4,TRBJ1-2,CASSAGTGPYGYTF
TRBV5-1,TRBJ2-2,CASSFGDREARELFF